One sample yielded the 8 T cell receptor beta chains listed below, sequenced in a study of cytomegalovirus exposure and HLA in healthy donors. TCRdb keeps only in-frame clones here, not all; method: immunoSEQ multiplex PCR. The sample has 250,000 to 300,000 clones; 90% are singletons. The sample was PBMCs. The receptors here all came from a woman younger than 30 in good health and CMV-seronegative.

This chain uses TRBV6-5 with TRBJ1-2; no firm D call. Germline CDR1 MNHEY, CDR2 SVGAGI. V lost 2 bases and J lost 7, with 11 bases in between. The CDR3 covers 13 residues. Here the CDR3 DNA reads TGTGCCAGCAGTTACACGGGGTCGGGTGGCTACACCTTC. It is translated as CASSYTGSGGYTF.

CDR3 amino acids: CASSGGGNQPQHF. DNA of the CDR3: TGTGCCAGCAGCGGGGGGGGCAATCAGCCCCAGCATTTT. This chain connects TRBV7-8 to TRBJ1-5, with D perhaps TRBD1 (5 bases). Deletions cut 5 bases from V and 2 bases from J, with 7 bases between. Per the germline V gene, CDR1 is SGHVS and CDR2 is FQNEAQ. The CDR3 sequence is 13 residues long. Looking up the rest from reference TRBV7-8 and TRBJ1-5 gives the full variable domain: GAGVSQSPRYKVAKRGQDVALRCDPISGHVSLFWYQQALGQGPEFLTYFQNEAQLDKSGLPSDRFFAERPEGSVSTLKIQRTQQEDSAVYLCASSGGGNQPQHFGDGTRLSIL.

The chain is built from TRBV12-5 and TRBJ2-1; 13 bases map to TRBD2. Unmatched junction bases numbered 5, after V lost 0 bases and J lost 6 bases. Germline V gene sequence: CDR1 LGHNT, CDR2 FRNRAP. This CDR3 region has 17 residues. The CDR3 coding sequence is TGTGCTAGTGGTTTGGTACAAGGGACTAGCGGGGCCAATGAGCAGTTCTTC. Residues: CASGLVQGTSGANEQFF.

The chain employs TRBV6-5 and TRBJ1-2, with D possibly TRBD1 on 6 matching bases. Germline CDR1 is MNHEY and CDR2 is SVGAGI. V was trimmed by 2 bases and J by 7 bases, leaving 11 bases between them. The CDR3 covers 13 residues. The CDR3 sequence: CASSYQSGVGYTF. The DNA of the CDR3 is TGTGCCAGCAGTTACCAGTCAGGGGTTGGCTACACCTTC.

The chain recombines TRBV19 with TRBJ2-1; TRBD2 matches 11 bases. The length of the CDR3 is 17 residues. The trim removed 5 bases at V and 6 bases at J, leaving 12 bases unmatched. Looked up from germline, CDR1 is LNHDA and CDR2 is SQIVND (reference sequence). CDR3: CASSPIPLAGVFNEQFF. CDR3 in DNA: TGTGCCAGTAGTCCCATACCACTAGCGGGGGTTTTCAATGAGCAGTTCTTC.

The J gene is TRBJ1-4, the V gene TRBV11-2; no clear D. Germline V lookup: CDR1 SGHAT, CDR2 FQNNGV. V was shortened by 5 bases and J by 8 bases, with 12 bases between the two germline ends. The CDR3 runs 13 residues. The CDR3 sequence: CASSPRGREKLFF. The CDR3, as DNA: TGTGCCAGCAGCCCCCGCGGAAGAGAAAAACTGTTTTTT.

Comment on this clone: The junction does not match germline at one end; this may be a read error. This chain joins TRBV14 and TRBJ1-1, with 8 bases fitting TRBD1. Per germline, CDR1 SGHDN and CDR2 FVKESK. The CDR3 runs to 14 residues. DNA for the CDR3: TGTGCCAGCAGCCAAGGACAGGGGAACATTGAAGCTTTCTTT. Translating gives CASSQGQGNIEAFF.

This chain uses TRBV5-6 with TRBJ2-4; D uncertain. Trimming took 0 bases from V and 0 from J, leaving 10 bases between them. The CDR3 length is 16 residues. Germline-derived CDR1 and CDR2 are SGHDT and YYEEEE. DNA for the CDR3: TGTGCCAGCAGCTTGGAGCCCCCCTTAGCCAAAAACATTCAGTACTTC. Amino acids: CASSLEPPLAKNIQYF.